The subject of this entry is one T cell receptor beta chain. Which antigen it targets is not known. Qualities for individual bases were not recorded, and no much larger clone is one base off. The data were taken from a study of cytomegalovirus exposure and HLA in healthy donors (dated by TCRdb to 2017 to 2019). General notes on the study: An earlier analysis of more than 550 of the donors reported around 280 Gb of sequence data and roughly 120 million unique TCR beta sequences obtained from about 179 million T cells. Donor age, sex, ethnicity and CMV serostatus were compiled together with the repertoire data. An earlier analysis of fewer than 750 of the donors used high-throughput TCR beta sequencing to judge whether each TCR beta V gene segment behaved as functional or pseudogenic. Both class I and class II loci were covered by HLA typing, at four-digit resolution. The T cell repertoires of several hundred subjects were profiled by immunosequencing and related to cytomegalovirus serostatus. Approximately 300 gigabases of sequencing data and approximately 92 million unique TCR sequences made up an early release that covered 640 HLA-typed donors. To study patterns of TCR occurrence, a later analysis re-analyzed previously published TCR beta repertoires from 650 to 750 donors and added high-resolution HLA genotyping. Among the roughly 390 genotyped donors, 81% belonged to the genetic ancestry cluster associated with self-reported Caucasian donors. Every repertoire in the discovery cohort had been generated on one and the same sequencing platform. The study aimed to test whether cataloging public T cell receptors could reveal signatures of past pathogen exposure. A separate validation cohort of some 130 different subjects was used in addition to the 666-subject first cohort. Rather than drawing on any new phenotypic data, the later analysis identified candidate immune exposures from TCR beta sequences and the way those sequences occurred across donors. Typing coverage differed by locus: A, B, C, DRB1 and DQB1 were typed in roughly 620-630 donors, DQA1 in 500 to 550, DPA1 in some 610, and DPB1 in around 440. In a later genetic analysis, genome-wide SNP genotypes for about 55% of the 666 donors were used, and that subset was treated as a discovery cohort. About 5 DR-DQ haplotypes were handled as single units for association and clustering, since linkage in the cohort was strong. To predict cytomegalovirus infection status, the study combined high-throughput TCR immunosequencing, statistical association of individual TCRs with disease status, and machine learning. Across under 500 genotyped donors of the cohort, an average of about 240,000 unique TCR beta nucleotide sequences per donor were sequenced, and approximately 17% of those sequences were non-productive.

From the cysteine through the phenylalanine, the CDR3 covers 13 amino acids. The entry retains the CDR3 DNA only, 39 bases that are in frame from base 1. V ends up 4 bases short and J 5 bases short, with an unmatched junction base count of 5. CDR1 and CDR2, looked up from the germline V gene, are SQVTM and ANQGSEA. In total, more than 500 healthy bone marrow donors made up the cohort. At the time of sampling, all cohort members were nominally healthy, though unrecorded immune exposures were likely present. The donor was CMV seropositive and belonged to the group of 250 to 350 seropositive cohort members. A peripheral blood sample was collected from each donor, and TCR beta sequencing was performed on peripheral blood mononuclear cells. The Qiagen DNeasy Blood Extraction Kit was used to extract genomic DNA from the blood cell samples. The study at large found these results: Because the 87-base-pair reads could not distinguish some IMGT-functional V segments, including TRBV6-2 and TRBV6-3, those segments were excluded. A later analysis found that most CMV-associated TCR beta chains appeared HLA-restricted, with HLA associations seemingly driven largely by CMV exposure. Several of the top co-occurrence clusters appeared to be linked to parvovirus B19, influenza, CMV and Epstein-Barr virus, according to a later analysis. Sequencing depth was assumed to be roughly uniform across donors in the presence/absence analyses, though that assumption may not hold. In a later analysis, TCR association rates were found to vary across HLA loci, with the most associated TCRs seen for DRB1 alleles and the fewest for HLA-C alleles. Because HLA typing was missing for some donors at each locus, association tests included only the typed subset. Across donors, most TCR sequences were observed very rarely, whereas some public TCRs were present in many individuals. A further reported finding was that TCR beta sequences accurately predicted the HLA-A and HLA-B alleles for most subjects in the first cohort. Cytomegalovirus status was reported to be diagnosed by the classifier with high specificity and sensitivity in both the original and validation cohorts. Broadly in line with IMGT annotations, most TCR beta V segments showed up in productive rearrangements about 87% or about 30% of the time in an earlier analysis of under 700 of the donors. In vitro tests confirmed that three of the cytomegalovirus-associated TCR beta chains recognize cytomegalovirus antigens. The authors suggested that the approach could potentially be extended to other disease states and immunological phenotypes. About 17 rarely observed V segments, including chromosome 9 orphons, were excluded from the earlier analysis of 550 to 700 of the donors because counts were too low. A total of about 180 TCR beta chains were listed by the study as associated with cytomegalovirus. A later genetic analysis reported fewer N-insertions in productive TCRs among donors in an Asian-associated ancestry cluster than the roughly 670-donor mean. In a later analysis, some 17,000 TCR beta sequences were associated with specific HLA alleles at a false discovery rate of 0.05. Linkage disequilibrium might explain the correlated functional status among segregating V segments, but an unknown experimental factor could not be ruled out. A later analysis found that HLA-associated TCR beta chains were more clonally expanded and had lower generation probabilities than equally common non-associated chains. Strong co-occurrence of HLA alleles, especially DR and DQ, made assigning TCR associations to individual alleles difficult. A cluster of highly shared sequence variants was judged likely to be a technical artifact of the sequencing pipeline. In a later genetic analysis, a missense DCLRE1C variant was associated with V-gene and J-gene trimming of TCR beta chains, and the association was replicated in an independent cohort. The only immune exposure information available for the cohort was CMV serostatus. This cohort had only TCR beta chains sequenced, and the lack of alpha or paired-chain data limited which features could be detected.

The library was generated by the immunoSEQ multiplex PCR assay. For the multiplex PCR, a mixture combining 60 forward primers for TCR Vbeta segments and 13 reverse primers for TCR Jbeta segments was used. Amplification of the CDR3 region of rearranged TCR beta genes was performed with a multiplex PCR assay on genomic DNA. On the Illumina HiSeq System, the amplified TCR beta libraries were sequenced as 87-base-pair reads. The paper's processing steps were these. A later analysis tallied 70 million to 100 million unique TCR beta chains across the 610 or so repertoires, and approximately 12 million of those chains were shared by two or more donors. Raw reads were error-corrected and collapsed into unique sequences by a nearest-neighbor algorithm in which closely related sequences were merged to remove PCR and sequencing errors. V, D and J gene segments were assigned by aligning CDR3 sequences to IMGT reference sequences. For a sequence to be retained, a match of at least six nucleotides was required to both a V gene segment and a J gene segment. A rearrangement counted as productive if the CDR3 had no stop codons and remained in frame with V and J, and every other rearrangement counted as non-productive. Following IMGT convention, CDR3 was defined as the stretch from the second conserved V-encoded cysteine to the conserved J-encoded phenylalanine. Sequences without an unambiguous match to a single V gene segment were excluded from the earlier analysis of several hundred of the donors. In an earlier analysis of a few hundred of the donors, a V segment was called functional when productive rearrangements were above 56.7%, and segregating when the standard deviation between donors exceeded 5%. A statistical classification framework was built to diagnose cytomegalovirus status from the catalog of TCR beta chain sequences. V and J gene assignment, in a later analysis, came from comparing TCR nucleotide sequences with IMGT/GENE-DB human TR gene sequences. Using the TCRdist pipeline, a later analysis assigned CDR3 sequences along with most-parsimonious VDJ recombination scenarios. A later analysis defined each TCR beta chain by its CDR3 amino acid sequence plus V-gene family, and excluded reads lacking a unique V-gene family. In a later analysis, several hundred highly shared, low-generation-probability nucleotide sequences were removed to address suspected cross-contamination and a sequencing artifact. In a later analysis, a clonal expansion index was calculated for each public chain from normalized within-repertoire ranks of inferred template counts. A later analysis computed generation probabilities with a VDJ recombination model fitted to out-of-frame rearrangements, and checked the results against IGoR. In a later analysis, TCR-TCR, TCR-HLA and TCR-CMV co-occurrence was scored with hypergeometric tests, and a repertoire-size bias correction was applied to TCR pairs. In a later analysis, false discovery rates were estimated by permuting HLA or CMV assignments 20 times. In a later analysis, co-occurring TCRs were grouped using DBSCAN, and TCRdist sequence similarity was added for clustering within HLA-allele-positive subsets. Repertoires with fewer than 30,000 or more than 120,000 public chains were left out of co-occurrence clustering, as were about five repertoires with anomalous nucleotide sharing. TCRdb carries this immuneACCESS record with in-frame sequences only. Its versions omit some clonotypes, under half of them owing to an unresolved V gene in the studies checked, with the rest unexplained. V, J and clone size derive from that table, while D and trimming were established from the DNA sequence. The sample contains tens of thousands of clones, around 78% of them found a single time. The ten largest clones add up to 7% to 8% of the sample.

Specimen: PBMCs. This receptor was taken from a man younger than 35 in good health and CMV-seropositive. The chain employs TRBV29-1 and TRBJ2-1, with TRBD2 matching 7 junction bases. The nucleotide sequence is TGCAGCGTTGGGGCTAGCGGACACAATGAGCAGTTCTTC. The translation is CSVGASGHNEQFF.